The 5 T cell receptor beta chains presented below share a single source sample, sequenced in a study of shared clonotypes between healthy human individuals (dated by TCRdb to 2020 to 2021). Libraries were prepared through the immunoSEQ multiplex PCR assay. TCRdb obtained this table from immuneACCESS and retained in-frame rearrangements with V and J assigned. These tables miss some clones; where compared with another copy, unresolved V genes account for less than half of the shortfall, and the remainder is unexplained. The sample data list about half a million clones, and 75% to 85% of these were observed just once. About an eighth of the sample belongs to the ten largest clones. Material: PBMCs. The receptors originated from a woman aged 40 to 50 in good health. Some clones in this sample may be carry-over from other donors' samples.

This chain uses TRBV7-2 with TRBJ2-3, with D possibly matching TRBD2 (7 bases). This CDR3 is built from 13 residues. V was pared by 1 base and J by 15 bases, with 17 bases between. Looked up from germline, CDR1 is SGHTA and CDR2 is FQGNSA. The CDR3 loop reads CASSLVEGEGRYF. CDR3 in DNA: TGTGCCAGCAGCTTAGTAGAGGGGGAGGGGCGATATTTT. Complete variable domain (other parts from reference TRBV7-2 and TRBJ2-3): GAGVSQSPSNKVTEKGKDVELRCDPISGHTALYWYRQSLGQGLEFLIYFQGNSAPDKSGLPSDRFSAERTGGSVSTLTIQRTQQEDSAVYLCASSLVEGEGRYFGPGTRLTVL.

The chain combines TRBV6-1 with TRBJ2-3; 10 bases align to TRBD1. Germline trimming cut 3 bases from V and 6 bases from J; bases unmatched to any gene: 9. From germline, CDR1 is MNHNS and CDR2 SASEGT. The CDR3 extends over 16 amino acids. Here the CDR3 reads CASSDGGTGAGDTQYF. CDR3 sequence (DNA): TGTGCCAGCAGTGACGGCGGGACAGGGGCGGGGGATACGCAGTATTTT.

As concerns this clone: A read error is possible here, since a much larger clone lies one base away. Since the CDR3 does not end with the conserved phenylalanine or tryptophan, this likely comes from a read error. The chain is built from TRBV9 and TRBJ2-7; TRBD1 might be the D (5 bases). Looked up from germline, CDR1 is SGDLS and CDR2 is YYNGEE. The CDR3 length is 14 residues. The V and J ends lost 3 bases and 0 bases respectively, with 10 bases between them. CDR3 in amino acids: CASSADSLSYEQYL. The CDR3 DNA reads TGTGCCAGCAGCGCCGACAGCCTCTCCTACGAGCAGTACCTC.

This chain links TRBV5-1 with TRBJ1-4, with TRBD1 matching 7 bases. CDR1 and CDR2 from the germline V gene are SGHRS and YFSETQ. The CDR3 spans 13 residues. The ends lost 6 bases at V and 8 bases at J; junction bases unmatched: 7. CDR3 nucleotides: TGCGCCAGCACCGGGACAGTAGGAGAAAAACTGTTTTTT. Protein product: CASTGTVGEKLFF.

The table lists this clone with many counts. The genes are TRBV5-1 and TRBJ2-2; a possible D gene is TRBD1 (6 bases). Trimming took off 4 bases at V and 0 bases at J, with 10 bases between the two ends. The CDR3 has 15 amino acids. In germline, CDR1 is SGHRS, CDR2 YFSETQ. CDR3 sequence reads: CASSLGHTNTGELFF. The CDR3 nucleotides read TGCGCCAGCAGCCTGGGACACACGAACACCGGGGAGCTGTTTTTT.